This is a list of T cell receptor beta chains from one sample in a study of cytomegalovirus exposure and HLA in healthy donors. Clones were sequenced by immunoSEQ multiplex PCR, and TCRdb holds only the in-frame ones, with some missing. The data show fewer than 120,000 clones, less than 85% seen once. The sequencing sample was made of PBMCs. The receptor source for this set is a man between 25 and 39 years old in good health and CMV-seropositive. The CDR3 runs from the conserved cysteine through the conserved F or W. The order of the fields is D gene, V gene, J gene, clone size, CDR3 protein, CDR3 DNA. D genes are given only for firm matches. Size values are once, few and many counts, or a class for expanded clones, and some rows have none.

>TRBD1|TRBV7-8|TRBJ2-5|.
CASSLSGGRETQYF
TGTGCCAGCAGCCTCTCAGGGGGCCGGGAGACCCAGTACTTC
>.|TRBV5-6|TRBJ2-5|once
CASSVQGRTQYF
TGTGCCAGCAGCGTCCAGGGGCGGACCCAGTACTTC
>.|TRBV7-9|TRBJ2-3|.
CASSLWTTSTDTQYF
TGTGCCAGCAGCTTATGGACTACCTCCACAGATACGCAGTATTTT
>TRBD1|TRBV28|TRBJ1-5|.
CASTRQGSQPQHF
TGTGCCAGCACCCGACAGGGCTCTCAGCCCCAGCATTTT
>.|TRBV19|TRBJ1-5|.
CASRWGVNQPQHF
TGTGCCAGTAGGTGGGGAGTCAATCAGCCCCAGCATTTT
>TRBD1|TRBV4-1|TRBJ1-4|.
CASSLRGQTTTNEKLFF
TGCGCCAGCAGCCTCCGGGGACAGACCACAACTAATGAAAAACTGTTTTTT
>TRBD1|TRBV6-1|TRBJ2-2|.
CASQTGVGTGELFF
TGTGCCAGCCAAACAGGGGTAGGCACCGGGGAGCTGTTTTTT
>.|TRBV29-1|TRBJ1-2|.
CSVERAGPYGYTF
TGCAGCGTTGAACGGGCGGGCCCCTATGGCTACACCTTC
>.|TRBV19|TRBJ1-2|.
CASSIERQTYGYTF
TGTGCCAGTAGTATAGAACGACAAACGTATGGCTACACCTTC
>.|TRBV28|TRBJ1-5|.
CAGTGGGQSNQLQHF
TGTGCCGGCACCGGCGGGGGGCAAAGCAATCAGCTCCAGCATTTT
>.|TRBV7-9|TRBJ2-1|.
CASSLVFGRGRNNEQFF
TGTGCCAGCAGCTTAGTTTTCGGACGGGGGAGGAACAATGAGCAGTTCTTC
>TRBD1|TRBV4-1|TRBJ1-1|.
CASSQSSGDRQAFF
TGCGCCAGCAGCCAAAGTAGTGGGGACAGACAAGCTTTCTTT
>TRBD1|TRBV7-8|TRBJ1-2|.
CASSPPGQGASGYTF
TGTGCCAGCAGCCCGCCGGGACAGGGGGCTTCTGGCTACACCTTC
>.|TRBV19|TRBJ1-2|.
CASTGVRTNGYTF
TGTGCCAGTACGGGGGTGAGAACGAATGGCTACACCTTC
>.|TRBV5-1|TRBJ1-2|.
CASSIGGYGYTF
TGCGCCAGCAGCATCGGGGGCTATGGCTACACCTTC